These 4 T cell receptor beta chains came from one sample sequenced in a study of cytomegalovirus exposure and HLA in healthy donors. Primers: 60 Vbeta forward and 13 Jbeta reverse. This table comes from immunoSEQ multiplex PCR, and its TCRdb copy is limited to in-frame clones, with some not included. This sample yields some 110,000 clones, of which around 77% are seen a single time; approximately 16% belongs to the top ten. Sample: PBMCs. The source is a man aged 50 or older in good health and CMV-seropositive.

This clone was seen a few times. The chain employs TRBV27 and TRBJ2-1, with D possibly matching TRBD2 (6 bases). Trimming pared 5 bases from V and 3 bases from J, leaving 11 bases between. The CDR3 consists of 14 residues. The V gene's germline CDR1 is MNHEY and CDR2 SMNVEV (reference sequence). CDR3: CASSLGTLYNEQFF. For the CDR3, the DNA is TGTGCCAGCAGTCTCGGGACTCTCTACAATGAGCAGTTCTTC.

This chain connects TRBV5-1 to TRBJ2-3, with 11 positions matching TRBD1. The CDR3 loop spans 16 amino acids. Germline V gene lookup returns CDR1 SGHRS and CDR2 YFSETQ. With 4 bases clipped from V and 1 base from J, the junction kept 5 bases outside the gene matches. CDR3 nucleotides: TGCGCCAGCAGCCCTGGACAGGGGGCCGGCACAGATACGCAGTATTTT. This codes for CASSPGQGAGTDTQYF.

The chain uses TRBV7-9 and TRBJ2-5, with TRBD2 matching over 7 bases. Looked up from germline, CDR1 is SEHNR and CDR2 is FQNEAQ (reference sequence). The trim removed 5 bases at V and 2 bases at J, leaving 8 bases unmatched. The CDR3 runs to 15 residues. In nucleotides, the CDR3 is TGTGCCAGCAGCCTCGGGGCGGGGGTTCAAGAGACCCAGTACTTC. Protein: CASSLGAGVQETQYF. The full variable domain, completed using reference TRBV7-9 and TRBJ2-5, is DTGVSQNPRHKITKRGQNVTFRCDPISEHNRLYWYRQTLGQGPEFLTYFQNEAQLEKSRLLSDRFSAERPKGSFSTLEIQRTEQGDSAMYLCASSLGAGVQETQYFGPGTRLLVL.

The V call is TRBV6-1, the J call TRBJ1-1; D remains ambiguous. From germline, CDR1 is MNHNS and CDR2 SASEGT. This CDR3 is built from 14 residues. V lost 7 bases and J lost 4, with 16 bases in between. For the CDR3, the DNA is TGTGCCAGCAAAATCGACACAGCTTTCACTGAAGCTTTCTTT. Its translation is CASKIDTAFTEAFF.